The 14 T cell receptor beta chains in this list originate from one sample, sequenced in a study of early T cells in non-severe SARS-CoV-2 infection. TCRdb itself ran the 5' RACE reads through MiXCR, one entry per CDR3 protein. Of 50,000 to 65,000 distinct CDR3 sequences in the sample, about 7.7% were seen once. The sequencing used whole blood, collected at baseline. These receptors were taken from an adult who was a healthcare worker with PCR-confirmed SARS-CoV-2 infection or an uninfected control (not recorded which).

This clonotype came up once. This chain joins TRBV2 and TRBJ2-7; 8 nucleotides match TRBD1. Trimming removed 0 bases from V and 6 bases from J; junction bases left unmatched: 10. The germline V gene encodes CDR1 SNHLY and CDR2 FYNNEI. This CDR3 has 16 residues. CDR3 amino acids: CASSEAPGTGSLEQYF. CDR3 DNA sequence: TGTGCCAGCAGTGAAGCGCCTGGGACAGGTTCCCTCGAGCAGTACTTC.

The table lists this clonotype with a few counts. CDR3 sequence reads: CASSEGSTDTQYF. CDR3 sequence (DNA): TGTGCCAGCTCAGAGGGTAGCACAGATACGCAGTATTTT. The V and J genes are TRBV18 and TRBJ2-3; D might be TRBD2 (5 bases). Per germline, CDR1 KGHSH and CDR2 LQKENI. Trimming left V 5 bases short and J 0 bases short, with 6 bases between. The CDR3 sequence is 13 residues long.

Ten or more counts support this clonotype. The chain employs TRBV12-3 or TRBV12-4 and TRBJ2-6, with unresolved D. CDR3 length equals 14 residues. Between the trimmed V and J ends, which lost 6 bases and 3 bases, there was a span of 9 bases. DNA of the CDR3: TGTGCCAGCAGGGCAGTGAATGGGGCCAACGTCCTGACTTTC. This gives the protein CASRAVNGANVLTF.

The chain joins TRBV5-1 to TRBJ2-5, with unresolved D. Trimming shortened V by 0 bases and J by 5 bases, and 11 bases separated the two germline ends. This CDR3 has 14 residues. CDR1 is SGHRS and CDR2 is YFSETQ in the germline V gene. DNA for the CDR3: TGCGCCAGCAGCTTGGATGTGGGTCAGGAGACCCAGTACTTC. This gives the protein CASSLDVGQETQYF. The full variable domain, rest sourced from reference TRBV5-1 and TRBJ2-5, is KAGVTQTPRYLIKTRGQQVTLSCSPISGHRSVSWYQQTPGQGLQFLFEYFSETQRNKGNFPGRFSGRQFSNSRSEMNVSTLELGDSALYLCASSLDVGQETQYFGPGTRLLVL.

This clonotype was seen only a few times. The rearrangement links TRBV6-2 or TRBV6-3 to TRBJ2-1; TRBD2 is a possible D gene (6 bases). CDR1 and CDR2 from the germline V gene are MNHEY and SVGEGT. The CDR3 spans 15 residues. V was trimmed by 3 bases and J by 5 bases, leaving 14 bases between them. The CDR3 spells CASSYSGGNHNEQFF. CDR3 nucleotides: TGTGCCAGCAGTTATTCCGGCGGGAACCACAATGAGCAGTTCTTC.

This clonotype has at least ten counts. The chain is built from TRBV6-2 or TRBV6-3 and TRBJ2-5; D not certain. Trimming left V 4 bases short and J 5 bases short, with 20 bases between. The CDR3 sequence is 16 residues long. From germline, CDR1 is MNHEY and CDR2 SVGEGT. For the CDR3, the DNA is TGTGCCAGCAGTTCGAGAGCGTTGTTCGGGTGGGAGACCCAGTACTTC. Translation gives CASSSRALFGWETQYF.

This clonotype turned up a few times. The chain couples TRBV18 to TRBJ1-5, with 7 bases identical to TRBD1. This CDR3 is built from 15 residues. Germline V CDR1 and CDR2: KGHSH, LQKENI. V was clipped by 2 bases and J by 4 bases; unmatched bases: 5. CDR3 sequence reads: CASSPDREANQPQHF. As DNA, the CDR3 is TGTGCCAGCTCACCAGACAGGGAGGCGAATCAGCCCCAGCATTTT.

CDR3 in amino acids: CASSSGPTEAFF. The CDR3 DNA reads as TGTGCCAGCTCATCAGGGCCCACTGAAGCTTTCTTT. The J gene is TRBJ1-1, the V gene TRBV18, with TRBD1 as a possible D gene (5 bases). Trimming shortened V by 5 bases and J by 4 bases, and 8 bases separated the two germline ends. The CDR3 extends over 12 amino acids. From germline, CDR1 is KGHSH and CDR2 LQKENI.

The rearrangement links TRBV3-1 to TRBJ1-1; a weak D match, TRBD1 (6 bases). The length of the CDR3 is 14 residues. V was shortened by 1 base and J by 4 bases, with 10 bases between the two germline ends. Germline V CDR1 and CDR2: LGHDT, YNNKEL (reference sequence). The CDR3 loop is CASSQVEGVTEAFF. Written as DNA, the CDR3 is TGTGCCAGCAGCCAAGTCGAGGGGGTCACTGAAGCTTTCTTT.

This clonotype occurred many times. This chain links TRBV7-9 with TRBJ2-1, with TRBD2 matching over 12 bases. CDR3 length: 15 amino acids. V was clipped by 5 bases and J by 8 bases; unmatched bases: 7. Germline V gene lookup returns CDR1 SEHNR and CDR2 FQNEAQ (reference sequence). DNA of the CDR3: TGTGCCAGCAGCCGACTAGCGGGAGAGATTTATGAGCAGTTCTTC. It is translated as CASSRLAGEIYEQFF. The whole variable domain, filled in from reference TRBV7-9 and TRBJ2-1, reads DTGVSQNPRHKITKRGQNVTFRCDPISEHNRLYWYRQTLGQGPEFLTYFQNEAQLEKSRLLSDRFSAERPKGSFSTLEIQRTEQGDSAMYLCASSRLAGEIYEQFFGPGTRLTVL.

The rearrangement uses TRBV4-1 and TRBJ2-1, with 9 bases that match TRBD1. Per germline, CDR1 MGHRA and CDR2 YSYEKL. V was pared by 3 bases and J by 1 base, with 4 bases of the junction left unmatched. The CDR3 spans 16 residues. The CDR3 spells CASSQRTGVSYNEQFF. The CDR3 DNA reads as TGCGCCAGCAGCCAGCGGACAGGGGTTTCCTACAATGAGCAGTTCTTC.

Only a few counts were recorded for this clonotype. The chain links TRBV2 to TRBJ2-1; D ambiguous. From germline, CDR1 is SNHLY and CDR2 FYNNEI. Trimming cost V 4 bases and J 2 bases, with 9 bases left between them. The CDR3 runs to 14 residues. The DNA of the CDR3 is TGTGCCAGCAGTGGTGGGATCCCCTACAATGAGCAGTTCTTC. This sequence encodes CASSGGIPYNEQFF.

This clonotype showed up just a few times. The gene calls are TRBV28 and TRBJ2-3, with 9 nucleotides matching TRBD1. V shed 5 bases and J 10 bases; nucleotides not matched to a gene: 13. Germline V gene data show CDR1 as MDHEN and CDR2 as SYDVKM. The CDR3 has 15 residues. The CDR3 sequence is CASSPTRTGAFAQYF. The CDR3 nucleotides read TGTGCCAGCAGTCCCACAAGGACAGGGGCCTTCGCGCAGTATTTT.

In its sample, this clonotype was seen many times. V is TRBV4-1 and J is TRBJ2-1; TRBD2 matches at 13 bases. Germline-derived CDR1 and CDR2 are MGHRA and YSYEKL. The CDR3 runs 19 residues. J was trimmed by 7 bases and V by 1 base; bases with no gene match: 13. CDR3 in amino acids: CASSQGPPRTSGRSNEQFF. The CDR3 bases are TGCGCCAGCAGCCAAGGCCCCCCGAGGACTAGCGGGAGATCGAATGAGCAGTTCTTC.